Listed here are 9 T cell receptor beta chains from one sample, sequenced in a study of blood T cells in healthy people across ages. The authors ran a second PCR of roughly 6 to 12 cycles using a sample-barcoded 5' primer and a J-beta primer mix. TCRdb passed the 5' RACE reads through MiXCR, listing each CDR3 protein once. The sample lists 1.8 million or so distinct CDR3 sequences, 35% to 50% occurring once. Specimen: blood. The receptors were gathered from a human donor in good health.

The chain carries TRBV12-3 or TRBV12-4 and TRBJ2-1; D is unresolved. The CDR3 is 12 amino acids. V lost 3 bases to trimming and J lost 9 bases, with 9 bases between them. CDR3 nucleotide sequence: TGTGCCAGCAGTTTGAATGCACCTGAGCAGTTCTTC. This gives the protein CASSLNAPEQFF.

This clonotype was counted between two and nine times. The CDR3 loop is CASSVNFAGQSYNEQFF. In nucleotides, the CDR3 is TGTGCCAGCAGCGTAAATTTTGCGGGGCAAAGCTACAATGAGCAGTTCTTC. The chain is built from TRBV9 and TRBJ2-1; D possibly corresponds to TRBD2 (6 bases). CDR3 length equals 17 residues. The V and J ends lost 1 base and 3 bases respectively, with 17 bases between them. Germline V lookup: CDR1 SGDLS, CDR2 YYNGEE. Full variable domain (outside the CDR3, taken from reference TRBV9 and TRBJ2-1): DSGVTQTPKHLITATGQRVTLRCSPRSGDLSVYWYQQSLDQGLQFLIQYYNGEERAKGNILERFSAQQFPDLHSELNLSSLELGDSALYFCASSVNFAGQSYNEQFFGPGTRLTVL.

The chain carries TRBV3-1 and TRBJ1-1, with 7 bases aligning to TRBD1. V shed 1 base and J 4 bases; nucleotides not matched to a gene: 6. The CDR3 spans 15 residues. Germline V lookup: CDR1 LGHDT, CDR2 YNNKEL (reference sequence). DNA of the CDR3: TGTGCCAGCAGCCAAGCGACAGGGCCCGGCACTGAAGCTTTCTTT. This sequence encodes CASSQATGPGTEAFF.

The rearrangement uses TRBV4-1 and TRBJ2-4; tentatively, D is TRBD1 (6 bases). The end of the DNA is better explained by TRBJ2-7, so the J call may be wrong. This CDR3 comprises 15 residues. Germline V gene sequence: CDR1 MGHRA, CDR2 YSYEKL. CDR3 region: CASTLQTGQTYEQYF. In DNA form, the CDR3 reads TGCGCCAGCACCTTACAAACGGGACAAACCTACGAGCAGTACTTC.

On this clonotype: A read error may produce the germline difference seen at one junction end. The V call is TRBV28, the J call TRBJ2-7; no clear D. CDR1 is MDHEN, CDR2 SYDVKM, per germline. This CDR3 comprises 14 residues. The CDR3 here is CASSPNPNTYERYF. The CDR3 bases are TGTGCCAGCAGTCCCAACCCCAATACCTACGAGCGGTACTTC.

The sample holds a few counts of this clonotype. CDR3 protein: CASSPSGGAEAFF. For the CDR3, the DNA is TGTGCCAGCAGCCCCAGCGGGGGTGCTGAAGCTTTCTTT. The chain carries TRBV9 and TRBJ1-1; tentative D call: TRBD1 (5 bases). V lost 4 bases to trimming and J lost 6 bases, with 13 bases between them. Germline V lookup: CDR1 SGDLS, CDR2 YYNGEE. The CDR3 contains 13 residues.

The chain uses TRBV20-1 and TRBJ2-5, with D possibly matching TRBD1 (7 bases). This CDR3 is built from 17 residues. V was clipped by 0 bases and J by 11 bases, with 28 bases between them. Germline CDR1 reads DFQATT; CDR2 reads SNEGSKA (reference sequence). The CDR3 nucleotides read TGCAGTGCTAGAGATAGGGGGCGTTGGGCGGGGAACAATGAGCAGTACTTC. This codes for CSARDRGRWAGNNEQYF.

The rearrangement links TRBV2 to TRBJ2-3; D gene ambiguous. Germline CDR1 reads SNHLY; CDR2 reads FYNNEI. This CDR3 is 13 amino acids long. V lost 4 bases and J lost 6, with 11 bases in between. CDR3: CASSAGYSDTQYF. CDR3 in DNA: TGTGCCAGCAGTGCGGGCTATTCTGATACGCAGTATTTT.

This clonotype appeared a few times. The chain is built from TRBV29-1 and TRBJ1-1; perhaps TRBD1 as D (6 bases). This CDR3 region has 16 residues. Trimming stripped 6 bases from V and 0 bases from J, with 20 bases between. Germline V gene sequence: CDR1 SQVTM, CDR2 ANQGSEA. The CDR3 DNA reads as TGCAGCGTGGTACCGACAGGTTACCTTATGAACACTGAAGCTTTCTTT. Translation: CSVVPTGYLMNTEAFF. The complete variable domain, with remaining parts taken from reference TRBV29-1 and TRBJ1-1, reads SAVISQKPSRDICQRGTSLTIQCQVDSQVTMMFWYRQQPGQSLTLIATANQGSEATYESGFVIDKFPISRPNLTFSTLTVSNMSPEDSSIYLCSVVPTGYLMNTEAFFGQGTRLTVV.